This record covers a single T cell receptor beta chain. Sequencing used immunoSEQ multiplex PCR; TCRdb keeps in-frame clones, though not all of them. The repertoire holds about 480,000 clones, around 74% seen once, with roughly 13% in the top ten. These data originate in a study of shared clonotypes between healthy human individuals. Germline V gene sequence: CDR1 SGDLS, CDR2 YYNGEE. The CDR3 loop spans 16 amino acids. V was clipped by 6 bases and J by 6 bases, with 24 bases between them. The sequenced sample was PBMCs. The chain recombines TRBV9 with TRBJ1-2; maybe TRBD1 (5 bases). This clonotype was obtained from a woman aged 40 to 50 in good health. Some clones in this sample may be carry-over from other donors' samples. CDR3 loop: CASTTHRARGEDGYTF. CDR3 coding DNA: TGTGCCAGCACCACACACCGGGCAAGGGGAGAAGATGGCTACACCTTC.